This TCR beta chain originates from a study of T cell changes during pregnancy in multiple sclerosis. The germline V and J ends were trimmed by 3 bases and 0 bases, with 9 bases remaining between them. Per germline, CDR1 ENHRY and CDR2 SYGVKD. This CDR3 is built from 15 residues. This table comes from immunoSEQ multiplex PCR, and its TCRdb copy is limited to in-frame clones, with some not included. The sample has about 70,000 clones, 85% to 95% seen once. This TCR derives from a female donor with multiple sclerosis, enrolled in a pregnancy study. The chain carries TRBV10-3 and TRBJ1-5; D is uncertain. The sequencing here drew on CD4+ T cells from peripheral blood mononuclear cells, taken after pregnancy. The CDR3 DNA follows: TGTGCCATCAGTGAATCCAGTTATAGCAATCAGCCCCAGCATTTT. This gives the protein CAISESSYSNQPQHF.